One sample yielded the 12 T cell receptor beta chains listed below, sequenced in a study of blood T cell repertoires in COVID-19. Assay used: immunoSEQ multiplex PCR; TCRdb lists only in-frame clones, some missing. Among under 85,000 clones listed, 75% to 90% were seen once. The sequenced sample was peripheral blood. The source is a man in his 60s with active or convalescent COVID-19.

CDR3 region: CASSSQGASYGYTF. CDR3 bases: TGTGCCAGCAGTTCCCAGGGGGCTAGCTATGGCTACACCTTC. This chain joins TRBV28 and TRBJ1-2; 8 positions match TRBD1. The junction had 5 bases not matched to a gene; V was cut back by 4 bases and J by 4 bases. The CDR3 is made up of 14 amino acids. In germline, CDR1 is MDHEN, CDR2 SYDVKM.

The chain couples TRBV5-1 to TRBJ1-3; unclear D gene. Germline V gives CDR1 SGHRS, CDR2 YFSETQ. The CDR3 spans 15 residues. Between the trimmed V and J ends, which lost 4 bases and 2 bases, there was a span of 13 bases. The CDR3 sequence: CASSSNLQPGNTIYF. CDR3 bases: TGCGCCAGCAGCAGTAACTTACAGCCTGGAAACACCATATATTTT.

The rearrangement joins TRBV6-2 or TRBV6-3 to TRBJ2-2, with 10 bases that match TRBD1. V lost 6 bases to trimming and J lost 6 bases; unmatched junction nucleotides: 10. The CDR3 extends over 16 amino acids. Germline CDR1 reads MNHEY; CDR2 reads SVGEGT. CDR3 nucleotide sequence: TGTGCCAGCAGCTTCGAGACAGGGGGCTTTGCCGGGGAGCTGTTTTTT. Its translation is CASSFETGGFAGELFF.

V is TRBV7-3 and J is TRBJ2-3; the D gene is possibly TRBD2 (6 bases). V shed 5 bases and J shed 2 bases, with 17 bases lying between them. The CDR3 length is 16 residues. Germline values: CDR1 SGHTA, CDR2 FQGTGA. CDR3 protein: CASSPLGAGTTDTQYF. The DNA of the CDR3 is TGTGCCAGCAGCCCCCTCGGGGCGGGGACCACAGATACGCAGTATTTT.

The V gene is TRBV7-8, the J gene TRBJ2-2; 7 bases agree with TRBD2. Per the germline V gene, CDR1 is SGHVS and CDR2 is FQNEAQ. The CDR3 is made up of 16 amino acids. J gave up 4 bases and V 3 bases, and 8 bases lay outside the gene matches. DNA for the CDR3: TGTGCCAGCAGCTTTGGGAGGGACCAATTCACCGGGGAGCTGTTTTTT. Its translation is CASSFGRDQFTGELFF.

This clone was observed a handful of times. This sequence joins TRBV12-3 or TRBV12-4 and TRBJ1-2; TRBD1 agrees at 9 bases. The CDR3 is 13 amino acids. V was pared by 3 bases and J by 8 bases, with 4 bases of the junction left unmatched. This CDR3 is CASSLTGGNGYTF. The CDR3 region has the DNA TGTGCCAGCAGTTTGACAGGGGGAAACGGCTACACCTTC.

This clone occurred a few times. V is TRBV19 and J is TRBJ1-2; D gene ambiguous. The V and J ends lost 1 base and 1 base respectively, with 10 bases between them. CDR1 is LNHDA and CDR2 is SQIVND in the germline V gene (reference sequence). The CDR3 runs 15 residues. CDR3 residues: CASSIGRLYNYGYTF. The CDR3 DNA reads TGTGCCAGTAGTATAGGGAGGCTCTATAACTATGGCTACACCTTC.

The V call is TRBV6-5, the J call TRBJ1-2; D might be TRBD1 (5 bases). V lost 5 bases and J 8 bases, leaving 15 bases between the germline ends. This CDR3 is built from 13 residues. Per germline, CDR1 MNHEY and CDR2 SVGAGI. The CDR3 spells CASSMAGVGGYTF. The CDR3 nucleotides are TGTGCCAGCAGTATGGCGGGGGTTGGAGGCTACACCTTC.

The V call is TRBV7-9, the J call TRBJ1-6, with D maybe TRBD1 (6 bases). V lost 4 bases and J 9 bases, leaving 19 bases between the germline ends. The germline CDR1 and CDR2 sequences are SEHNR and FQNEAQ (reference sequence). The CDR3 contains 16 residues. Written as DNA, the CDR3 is TGTGCCAGCAGCTCTGGGACATCCTTCAAGGGTTCACCCCTCCACTTT. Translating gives CASSSGTSFKGSPLHF.

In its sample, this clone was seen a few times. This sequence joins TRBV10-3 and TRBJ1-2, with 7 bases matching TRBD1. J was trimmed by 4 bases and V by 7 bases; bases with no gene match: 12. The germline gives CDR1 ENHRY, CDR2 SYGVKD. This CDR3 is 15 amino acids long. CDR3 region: CAIIGASAGGYGYTF. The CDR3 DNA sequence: TGTGCCATCATAGGCGCCTCGGCAGGGGGCTATGGCTACACCTTC.

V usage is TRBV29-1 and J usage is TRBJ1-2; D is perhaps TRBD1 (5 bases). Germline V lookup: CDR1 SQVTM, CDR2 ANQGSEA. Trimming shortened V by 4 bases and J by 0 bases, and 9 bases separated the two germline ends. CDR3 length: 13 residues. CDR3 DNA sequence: TGCAGCGTTGGCGGGACTTCTAACTATGGCTACACCTTC. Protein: CSVGGTSNYGYTF.

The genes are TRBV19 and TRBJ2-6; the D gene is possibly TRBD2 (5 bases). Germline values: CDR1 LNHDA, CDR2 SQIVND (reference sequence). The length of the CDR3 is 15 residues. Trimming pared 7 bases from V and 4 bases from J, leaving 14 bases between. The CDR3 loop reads CASNSDFLGANVLTF. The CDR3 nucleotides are TGTGCCAGTAATTCGGACTTTTTGGGGGCCAACGTCCTGACTTTC.